This T cell receptor beta chain was captured in a study of OX40 agonist ivuxolimab in advanced cancers. Study-wide background: An agonistic anti-OX40 (CD134) antibody, ivuxolimab, was used to treat the patients. Patients were roughly 83% male with ages roughly 20 to 90, mean around 58. Dose-escalation patients suffered from hepatocellular carcinoma, melanoma, renal cell or head and neck cancer. Findings and caveats of the study: Averaged across samples, CD8+ T cells carried more expanded clones than CD4+ did.

There are 13 residues in the CDR3. The germline V gene has CDR1 SGHVS and CDR2 FQNEAQ. The V end lost 8 bases, the J end lost 4 bases, and 13 bases lay between the germline ends. With regard to this clone: Its specificity is unknown.

The protocol was immunoSEQ multiplex PCR, while the TCRdb copy is restricted to in-frame clones and leaves out a portion. This sample has roughly 30,000 clones, with 88% found just once. The chain joins TRBV7-8 to TRBJ2-3; D may be TRBD2 (6 bases). The source was CD4+ or CD8+ T cells sorted from blood, collected in a trial of the OX40 agonist ivuxolimab. The clonotype originates from an adult with an advanced solid tumor such as melanoma, head and neck, liver or kidney cancer. CDR3: CASQWGVADTQYF. The CDR3, as DNA: TGTGCCAGCCAATGGGGGGTCGCAGATACGCAGTATTTT.